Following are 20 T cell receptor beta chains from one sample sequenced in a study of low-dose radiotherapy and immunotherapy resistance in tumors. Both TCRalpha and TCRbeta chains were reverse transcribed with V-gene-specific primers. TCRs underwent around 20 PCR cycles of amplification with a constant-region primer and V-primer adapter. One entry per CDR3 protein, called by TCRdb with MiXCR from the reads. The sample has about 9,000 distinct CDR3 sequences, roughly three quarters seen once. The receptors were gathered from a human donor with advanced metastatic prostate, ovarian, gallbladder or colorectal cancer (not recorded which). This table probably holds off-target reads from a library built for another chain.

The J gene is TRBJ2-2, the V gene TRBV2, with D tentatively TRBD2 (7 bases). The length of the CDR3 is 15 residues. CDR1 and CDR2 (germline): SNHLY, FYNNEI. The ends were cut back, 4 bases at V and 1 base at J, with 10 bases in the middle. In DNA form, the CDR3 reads TGTGCCAGCAGTGTGAGGGGGGGGAACACCGGGGAGCTGTTTTTT. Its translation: CASSVRGGNTGELFF.

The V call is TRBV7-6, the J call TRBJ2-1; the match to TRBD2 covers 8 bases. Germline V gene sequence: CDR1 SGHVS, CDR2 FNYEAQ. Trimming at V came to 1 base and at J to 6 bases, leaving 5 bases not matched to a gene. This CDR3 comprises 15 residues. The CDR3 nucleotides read TGTGCCAGCAGCTTAGGAGCGGGAGTGAGCAATGAGCAGTTCTTC. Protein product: CASSLGAGVSNEQFF. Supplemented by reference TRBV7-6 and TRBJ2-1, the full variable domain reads GAGVSQSPRYKVTKRGQDVALRCDPISGHVSLYWYRQALGQGPEFLTYFNYEAQQDKSGLPNDRFSAERPEGSISTLTIQRTEQRDSAMYRCASSLGAGVSNEQFFGPGTRLTVL.

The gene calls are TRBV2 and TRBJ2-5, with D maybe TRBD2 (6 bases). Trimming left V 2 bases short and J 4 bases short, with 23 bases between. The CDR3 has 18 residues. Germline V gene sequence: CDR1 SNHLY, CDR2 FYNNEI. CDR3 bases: TGTGCCAGCAGTGAACACCTCTTACCGGGGGAGAGTCGAGAGACCCAGTACTTC. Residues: CASSEHLLPGESRETQYF. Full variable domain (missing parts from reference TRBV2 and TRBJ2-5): EPEVTQTPSHQVTQMGQEVILRCVPISNHLYFYWYRQILGQKVEFLVSFYNNEISEKSEIFDDQFSVERPDGSNFTLKIRSTKLEDSAMYFCASSEHLLPGESRETQYFGPGTRLLVL.

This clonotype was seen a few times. The CDR3 DNA is TGTGCCAGCAGTTCCCCGGGACTAGCGGGAGGGAATTCCCCCGGGGAGCTGTTTTTT. Translated: CASSSPGLAGGNSPGELFF. V usage is TRBV6-2 or TRBV6-3 and J usage is TRBJ2-2; 16 bases fit TRBD2. Trimming removed 4 bases from V and 6 bases from J; junction bases left unmatched: 11. CDR3 length: 19 residues. Germline CDR1 MNHEY, CDR2 SVGEGT.

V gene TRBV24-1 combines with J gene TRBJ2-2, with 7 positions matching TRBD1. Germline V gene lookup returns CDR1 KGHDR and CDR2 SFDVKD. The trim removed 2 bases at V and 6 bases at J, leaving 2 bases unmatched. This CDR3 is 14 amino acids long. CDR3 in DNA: TGTGCCACCAGTGATTGGCAGGGGGCCGGGGAGCTGTTTTTT. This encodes CATSDWQGAGELFF.

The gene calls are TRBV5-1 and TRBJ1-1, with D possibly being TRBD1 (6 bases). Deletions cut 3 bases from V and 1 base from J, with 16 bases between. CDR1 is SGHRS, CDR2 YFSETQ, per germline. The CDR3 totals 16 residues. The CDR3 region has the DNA TGCGCCAGCAGCTATAAAGTGGGCAGGGGGAACACTGAAGCTTTCTTT. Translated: CASSYKVGRGNTEAFF.

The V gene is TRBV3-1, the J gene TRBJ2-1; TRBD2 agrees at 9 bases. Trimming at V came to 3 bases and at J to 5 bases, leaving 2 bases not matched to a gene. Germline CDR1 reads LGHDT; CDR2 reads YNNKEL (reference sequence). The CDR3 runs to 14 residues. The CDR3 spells CASSQGLAHNEQFF. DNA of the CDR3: TGTGCCAGCAGCCAGGGACTAGCCCACAATGAGCAGTTCTTC.

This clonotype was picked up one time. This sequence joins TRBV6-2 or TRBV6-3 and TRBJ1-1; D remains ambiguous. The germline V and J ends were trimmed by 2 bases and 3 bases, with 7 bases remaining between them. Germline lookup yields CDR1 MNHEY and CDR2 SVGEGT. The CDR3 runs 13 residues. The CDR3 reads CASSYLRDTEAFF. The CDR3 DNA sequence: TGTGCCAGCAGTTACCTTCGCGACACTGAAGCTTTCTTT.

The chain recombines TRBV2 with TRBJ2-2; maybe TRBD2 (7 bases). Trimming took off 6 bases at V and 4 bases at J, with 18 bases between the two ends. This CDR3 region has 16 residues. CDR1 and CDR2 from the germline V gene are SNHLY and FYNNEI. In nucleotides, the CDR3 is TGTGCCAGCAGGGGCCCGGGGGGCTCGGGCACCGGGGAGCTGTTTTTT. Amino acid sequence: CASRGPGGSGTGELFF. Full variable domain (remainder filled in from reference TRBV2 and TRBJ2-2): EPEVTQTPSHQVTQMGQEVILRCVPISNHLYFYWYRQILGQKVEFLVSFYNNEISEKSEIFDDQFSVERPDGSNFTLKIRSTKLEDSAMYFCASRGPGGSGTGELFFGEGSRLTVL.

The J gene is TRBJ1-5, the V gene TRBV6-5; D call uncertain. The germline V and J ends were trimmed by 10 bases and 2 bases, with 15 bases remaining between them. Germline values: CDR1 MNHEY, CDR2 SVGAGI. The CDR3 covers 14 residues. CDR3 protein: CATREGGGNQPQHF. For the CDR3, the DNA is TGTGCCACTAGGGAGGGCGGCGGCAATCAGCCCCAGCATTTT.

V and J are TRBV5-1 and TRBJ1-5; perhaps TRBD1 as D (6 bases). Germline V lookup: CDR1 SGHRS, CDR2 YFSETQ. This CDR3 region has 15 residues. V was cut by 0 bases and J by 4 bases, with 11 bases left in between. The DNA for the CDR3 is TGCGCCAGCAGCTTGGGACCTACAGGGAATCAGCCCCAGCATTTT. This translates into CASSLGPTGNQPQHF.

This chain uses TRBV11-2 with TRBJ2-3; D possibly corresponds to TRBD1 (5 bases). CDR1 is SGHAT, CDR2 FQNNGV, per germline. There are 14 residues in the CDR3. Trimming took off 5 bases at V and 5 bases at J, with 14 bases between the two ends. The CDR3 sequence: CASSTYWGRDTQYF. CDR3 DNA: TGTGCCAGCAGCACATACTGGGGCCGAGATACGCAGTATTTT. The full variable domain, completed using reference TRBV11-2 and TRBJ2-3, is EAGVAQSPRYKIIEKRQSVAFWCNPISGHATLYWYQQILGQGPKLLIQFQNNGVVDDSQLPKDRFSAERLKGVDSTLKIQPAKLEDSAVYLCASSTYWGRDTQYFGPGTRLTVL.

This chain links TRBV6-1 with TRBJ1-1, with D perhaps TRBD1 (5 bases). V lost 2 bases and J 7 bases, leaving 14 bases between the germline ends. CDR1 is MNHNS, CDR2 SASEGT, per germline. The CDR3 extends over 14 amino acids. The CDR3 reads CASSERGAQHEAFF. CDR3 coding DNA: TGTGCCAGCAGTGAACGAGGGGCGCAGCATGAAGCTTTCTTT.

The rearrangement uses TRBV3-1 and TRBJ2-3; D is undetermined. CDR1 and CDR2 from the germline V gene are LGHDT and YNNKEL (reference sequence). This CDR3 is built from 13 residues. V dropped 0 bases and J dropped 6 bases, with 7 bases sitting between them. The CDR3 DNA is TGTGCCAGCAGCCAAGATCTTGTTGATACGCAGTATTTT. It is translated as CASSQDLVDTQYF.

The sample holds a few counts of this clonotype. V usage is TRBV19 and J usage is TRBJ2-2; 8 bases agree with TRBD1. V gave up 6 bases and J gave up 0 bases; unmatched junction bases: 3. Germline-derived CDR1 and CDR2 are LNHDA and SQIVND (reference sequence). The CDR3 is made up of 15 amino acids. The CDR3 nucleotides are TGTGCCAGTAGAGGACAGGGAGCGAACACCGGGGAGCTGTTTTTT. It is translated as CASRGQGANTGELFF.

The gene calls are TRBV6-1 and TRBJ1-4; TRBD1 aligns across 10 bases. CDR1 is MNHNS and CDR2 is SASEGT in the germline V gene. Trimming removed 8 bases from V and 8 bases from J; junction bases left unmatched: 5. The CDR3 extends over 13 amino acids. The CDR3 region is CASEGQGSEKLFF. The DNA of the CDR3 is TGTGCCAGCGAGGGACAGGGGAGCGAAAAACTGTTTTTT.

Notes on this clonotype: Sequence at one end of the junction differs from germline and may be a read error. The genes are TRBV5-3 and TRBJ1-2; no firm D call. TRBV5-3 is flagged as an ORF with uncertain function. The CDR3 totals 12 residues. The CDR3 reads CASSLDRLGYTF. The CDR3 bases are TGTGCCAGCAGCTTGGATCGACTTGGGTACACCTTC.

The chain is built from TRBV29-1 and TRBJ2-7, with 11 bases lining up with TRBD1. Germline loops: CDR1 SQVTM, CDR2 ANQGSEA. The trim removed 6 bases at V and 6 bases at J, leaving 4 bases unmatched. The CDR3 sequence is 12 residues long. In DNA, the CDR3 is TGCAGCGTAGGACAGGGGGCGGTCGAGCAGTACTTC. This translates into CSVGQGAVEQYF.

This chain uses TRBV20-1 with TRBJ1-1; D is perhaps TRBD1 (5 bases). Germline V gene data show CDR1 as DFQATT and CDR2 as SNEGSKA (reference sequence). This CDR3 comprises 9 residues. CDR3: CRGGAEAFF. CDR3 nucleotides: TGCAGGGGGGGGGCTGAAGCTTTCTTT.

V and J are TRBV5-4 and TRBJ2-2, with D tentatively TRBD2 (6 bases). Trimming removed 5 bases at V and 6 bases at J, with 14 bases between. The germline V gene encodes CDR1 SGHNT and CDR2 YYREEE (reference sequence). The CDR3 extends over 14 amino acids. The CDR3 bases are TGTGCCAGCAGTACGGGGGAGGTGGCCGGGGAGCTGTTTTTT. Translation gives CASSTGEVAGELFF.